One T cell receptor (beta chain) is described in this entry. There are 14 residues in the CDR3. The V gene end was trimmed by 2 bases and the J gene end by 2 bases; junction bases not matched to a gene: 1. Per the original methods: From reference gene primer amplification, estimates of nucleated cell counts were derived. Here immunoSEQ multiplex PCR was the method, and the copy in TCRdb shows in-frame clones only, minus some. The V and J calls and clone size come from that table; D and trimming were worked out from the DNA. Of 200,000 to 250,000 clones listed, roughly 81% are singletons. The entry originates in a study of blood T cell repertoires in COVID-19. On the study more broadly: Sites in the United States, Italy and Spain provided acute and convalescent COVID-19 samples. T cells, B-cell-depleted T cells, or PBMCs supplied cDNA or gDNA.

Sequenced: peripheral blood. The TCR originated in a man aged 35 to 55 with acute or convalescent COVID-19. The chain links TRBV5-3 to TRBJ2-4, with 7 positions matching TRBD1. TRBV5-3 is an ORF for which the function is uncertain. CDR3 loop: CARSLQGTKNIQYF. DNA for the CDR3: TGTGCCAGAAGCTTACAGGGGACCAAAAACATTCAGTACTTC.